These T cell receptor beta chains were read from a single sample in a study of blood T cell repertoires in COVID-19. Using immunoSEQ multiplex PCR, the repertoire was profiled, and TCRdb retains in-frame clones only, with some absent. The table has some 200,000 clones, approximately 87% seen once. The material sequenced was peripheral blood. The receptor set was obtained from a woman aged 18-30 years who had recovered from COVID-19. Both conserved end residues are part of each CDR3. The order of the fields is clone size, V gene, D gene, J gene, CDR3 protein, CDR3 DNA. The D gene is left open where the match is weak. Not all rows give a size; the values are once, few, many and, for expanded clones, a class.

size: once; V: TRBV9; D: -; J: TRBJ2-7; CDR3: CASSVGGPVYEQYF; DNA: TGTGCCAGCAGCGTAGGAGGGCCCGTCTACGAGCAGTACTTC
size: -; V: TRBV11-2; D: TRBD1; J: TRBJ1-2; CDR3: CASSGDRGGYTF; DNA: TGTGCCAGCAGCGGAGACAGGGGTGGCTACACCTTC
size: -; V: TRBV3-1/TRBV3-2; D: -; J: TRBJ2-5; CDR3: CASSQVIGATIETQYF; DNA: TGTGCCAGCAGCCAAGTTATAGGGGCGACAATTGAGACCCAGTACTTC
size: -; V: TRBV5-5; D: -; J: TRBJ1-2; CDR3: CASSLGQGREAGYTF; DNA: TGTGCCAGCAGCTTGGGGCAGGGGAGGGAAGCTGGCTACACCTTC
size: -; V: TRBV5-1; D: TRBD1; J: TRBJ2-7; CDR3: CASSPGQSYEQYF; DNA: TGCGCCAGCAGCCCGGGACAGTCCTACGAGCAGTACTTC
size: few; V: TRBV21-1; D: -; J: TRBJ2-3; CDR3: CASKKRTSGRSDTQYF; DNA: TGTGCCAGCAAAAAAAGGACTAGCGGGAGATCAGATACGCAGTATTTT
size: -; V: TRBV5-1; D: TRBD2; J: TRBJ2-2; CDR3: CASSLWLAGVTGELFF; DNA: TGCGCCAGCAGCTTGTGGCTAGCGGGGGTCACCGGGGAGCTGTTTTTT
size: few; V: TRBV11-2; D: -; J: TRBJ1-2; CDR3: CASSLAGFNYGYTF; DNA: TGTGCCAGCAGCTTAGCCGGGTTTAACTATGGCTACACCTTC
size: few; V: TRBV2; D: -; J: TRBJ1-6; CDR3: CASRDSYNSPLHF; DNA: TGTGCCAGCAGGGACAGCTATAATTCACCCCTCCACTTT
size: -; V: TRBV20-1; D: -; J: TRBJ1-1; CDR3: CSASLRRVTEAFF; DNA: TGCAGTGCTAGTCTCCGCCGGGTTACTGAAGCTTTCTTT
size: -; V: TRBV13; D: -; J: TRBJ2-7; CDR3: CASSLGLDPYEQYF; DNA: TGTGCCAGCAGCTTAGGACTAGACCCCTACGAGCAGTACTTC